This is a list of T cell receptor beta chains from one sample in a study of cytomegalovirus exposure and HLA in healthy donors. TCRdb keeps only in-frame clones here, not all; method: immunoSEQ multiplex PCR. The sample comprises about 140,000 clones, approximately 80% of which are singletons, and approximately 15% rests with the top ten. Material for sequencing was PBMCs. The receptors shown here come from a woman in her thirties or forties in good health and CMV-seronegative. The CDR3 runs from the conserved cysteine through the conserved F or W. Each record gives: clone size, D gene, J gene, V gene, CDR3 protein, CDR3 DNA. The D gene is left open where the match is weak. Some rows have no size entry. The others give once, few or many, or a class for an expanded clone.

>.|TRBD1|TRBJ2-7|TRBV7-9
CASSFPPGGEQYF
TGTGCCAGCAGCTTCCCTCCAGGGGGCGAGCAGTACTTC
>.|.|TRBJ1-4|TRBV11-3
CASSHLGVSTVEKLFF
TGTGCCAGCAGCCATCTCGGGGTTTCGACGGTGGAAAAACTGTTTTTT
>.|.|TRBJ2-4|TRBV11-2
CASSPLTGTLAKNIQYF
TGTGCCAGCAGCCCGTTGACAGGGACTCTAGCCAAAAACATTCAGTACTTC
>.|TRBD2|TRBJ2-1|TRBV4-1
CASSQRTSETYNEQFF
TGCGCCAGCAGCCAGAGGACTAGCGAAACCTACAATGAGCAGTTCTTC
>.|.|TRBJ2-2|TRBV18
CASSTGNTGELFF
TGTGCCAGCTCAACAGGAAACACCGGGGAGCTGTTTTTT
>few|.|TRBJ2-2|TRBV4-3
CASSQKGDGELFF
TGCGCCAGCAGCCAAAAGGGAGACGGGGAGCTGTTTTTT
>.|TRBD1|TRBJ1-2|TRBV30
CAWTPDRENYGYTF
TGTGCCTGGACTCCGGACAGGGAAAACTATGGCTACACCTTC
>once|.|TRBJ1-1|TRBV11-3
CASNRFRDTEAFF
TGTGCCAGCAACAGGTTCAGGGACACTGAAGCTTTCTTT
>.|.|TRBJ1-1|TRBV2
CASSVQGAFF
TGTGCCAGCAGTGTCCAGGGGGCTTTCTTT
>medium-sized|TRBD1|TRBJ1-2|TRBV6-1
CASSWTGNTNYGYTF
TGTGCCAGCAGTTGGACAGGAAATACTAACTATGGCTACACCTTC
>.|.|TRBJ2-5|TRBV30
CAWSGATAWEETQYF
TGTGCCTGGAGTGGGGCGACCGCTTGGGAGGAGACCCAGTACTTC
>.|.|TRBJ1-4|TRBV6-5
CASSFSENGEKLFF
TGTGCCAGCAGTTTTAGTGAAAACGGTGAAAAACTGTTTTTT
>.|TRBD1|TRBJ2-7|TRBV5-1
CASSVGQGSYEQYF
TGCGCCAGCAGCGTGGGACAGGGCTCCTACGAGCAGTACTTC
>.|.|TRBJ1-4|TRBV14
CASSPGLTYTNEKLFF
TGTGCCAGCAGCCCGGGTCTGACTTATACTAATGAAAAACTGTTTTTT
>.|TRBD1|TRBJ1-2|TRBV9
CASSGYTDRGRVNYGYTF
TGTGCCAGCAGCGGCTACACGGACAGGGGGCGCGTTAACTATGGCTACACCTTC
>.|.|TRBJ2-2|TRBV18
CASSQGTGELFF
TGTGCCAGCTCACAGGGGACCGGGGAGCTGTTTTTT
>.|.|TRBJ1-2|TRBV7-9
CSSSTPNYGYTF
TGTTCCAGCAGCACACCTAACTATGGCTACACCTTC
>.|.|TRBJ2-2|TRBV4-2
CASSQDGRTGELLF
TGTGCCAGCAGCCAAGACGGGCGGACCGGGGAGCTGCTTTTT
>once|TRBD1|TRBJ1-6|TRBV30
CAWSQTLNPTGENSPLHF
TGTGCCTGGAGCCAAACCCTAAATCCGACAGGGGAGAATTCACCCCTCCACTTT
>.|TRBD1|TRBJ1-2|TRBV5-1
CASSGGQGHGYTF
TGCGCCAGCAGCGGGGGACAGGGGCATGGCTACACCTTC
>.|.|TRBJ1-1|TRBV14
CASSQPDGVEAFF
TGTGCCAGCAGCCAACCGGACGGGGTTGAAGCTTTCTTT
>.|TRBD1|TRBJ1-2|TRBV5-1
CASSLAFNGQRQGETGYGYTF
TGCGCCAGCAGCTTGGCCTTCAACGGTCAGCGACAGGGAGAAACGGGCTATGGCTACACCTTC
>.|TRBD1|TRBJ1-1|TRBV7-9
CASSPYPTGSPEAFF
TGTGCCAGCAGCCCATACCCGACAGGGTCACCTGAAGCTTTCTTT
>.|TRBD2|TRBJ2-2|TRBV18
CASSGLASGELFF
TGTGCCAGCTCGGGACTAGCGAGCGGGGAGCTGTTTTTT
>once|TRBD2|TRBJ2-1|TRBV7-3
CASSLGLADNEQFF
TGTGCCAGCAGCTTAGGACTAGCGGACAATGAGCAGTTCTTC
>.|TRBD1|TRBJ2-7|TRBV11-2
CASSPLRWDRVYEQYF
TGTGCCAGCAGCCCACTTAGGTGGGACAGGGTCTACGAGCAGTACTTC
>.|TRBD1|TRBJ2-7|TRBV5-4
CASSLGVGQGSYEQYF
TGTGCCAGCAGCTTGGGGGTGGGACAGGGGTCCTACGAGCAGTACTTC
>.|TRBD1|TRBJ2-2|TRBV6-1
CASSGTGTNTGELFF
TGTGCCAGCAGTGGGACAGGGACGAACACCGGGGAGCTGTTTTTT
>once|TRBD1|TRBJ1-6|TRBV7-2
CASSLGLQGIYNSPLHF
TGTGCCAGCAGCTTAGGTCTACAGGGGATCTATAATTCACCCCTCCACTTT
>.|.|TRBJ2-7|TRBV4-1
CASSQVRSGGRDEQYF
TGCGCCAGCAGCCAAGTTCGTTCAGGAGGGCGCGACGAGCAGTACTTC
>.|.|TRBJ1-1|TRBV11-2
CASSLELNTEAFF
TGTGCCAGCAGCTTAGAGCTAAACACTGAAGCTTTCTTT
>.|.|TRBJ2-7|TRBV27
CASSLSRGNSYEQYF
TGTGCCAGCAGTTTATCCAGGGGAAACTCCTACGAGCAGTACTTC
>.|TRBD2|TRBJ2-3|TRBV4-1
CASSWTSGSTDTQYF
TGCGCCAGCAGCTGGACTAGCGGGAGCACAGATACGCAGTATTTT
>.|.|TRBJ2-7|TRBV9
CASSREISYEQYF
TGTGCCAGCAGCCGGGAGATATCCTACGAGCAGTACTTC
>.|TRBD2|TRBJ2-7|TRBV28
CASSSEPWLSSGRTKGYEQYF
TGTGCCAGCAGTTCAGAACCGTGGTTATCTAGCGGGAGAACCAAGGGCTACGAGCAGTACTTC
>few|.|TRBJ1-1|TRBV7-9
CASTREAEAFF
TGTGCCAGCACCCGTGAGGCTGAAGCTTTCTTT
>few|TRBD1|TRBJ1-6|TRBV11-2
CASSYGQDAPLHF
TGTGCCAGCAGCTACGGACAGGACGCACCCCTCCACTTT
>.|.|TRBJ2-5|TRBV27
CASRPTGPETQYF
TGTGCCAGCAGACCTACAGGGCCAGAGACCCAGTACTTC
>.|.|TRBJ2-6|TRBV4-1
CASSRVSSGANGLTF
TGCGCCAGCAGCCGGGTGAGCTCTGGGGCCAACGGCCTGACTTTC
>.|.|TRBJ2-1|TRBV11-1
CASSLDLGNEQFF
TGTGCCAGCAGCCTAGACCTAGGCAATGAGCAGTTCTTC
>.|TRBD2|TRBJ2-7|TRBV9
CASSVAASGGTYEQYF
TGTGCCAGCAGCGTAGCGGCTAGCGGGGGGACCTACGAGCAGTACTTC
>few|.|TRBJ1-1|TRBV6-6
CASSPWVGDTEAFF
TGTGCCAGCAGTCCCTGGGTAGGGGACACTGAAGCTTTCTTT
>.|.|TRBJ1-6|TRBV5-1
CASSAAGMESPLHF
TGCGCCAGCTCAGCCGCGGGAATGGAATCACCCCTCCACTTT
>few|.|TRBJ2-1|TRBV9
CASSVVQGGSEQFF
TGTGCCAGCAGCGTAGTTCAGGGAGGCAGTGAGCAGTTCTTC
>.|.|TRBJ2-7|TRBV11-3
CASSPGGGLNDEQYF
TGTGCCAGCAGCCCTGGAGGCGGGTTAAACGACGAGCAGTACTTC
>.|TRBD1|TRBJ2-6|TRBV7-2
CASSLQGVTGANVLTF
TGTGCCAGCAGCTTACAGGGGGTAACTGGGGCCAACGTCCTGACTTTC
>.|.|TRBJ2-7|TRBV28
CASNPLSTNSYEQYF
TGTGCCAGCAATCCACTTTCGACAAACTCCTACGAGCAGTACTTC
>.|TRBD1|TRBJ2-7|TRBV14
CASSRGTGGAYEQYF
TGTGCCAGCAGCCGTGGGACAGGGGGGGCCTACGAGCAGTACTTC